Listed here are 27 T cell receptor beta chains from one sample, sequenced in a study of OX40 agonist ivuxolimab in advanced cancers. Here immunoSEQ multiplex PCR was the method, and the copy in TCRdb shows in-frame clones only, minus some. The data show fewer than 100,000 clones, more than 80% seen once. The input for sequencing was CD4+ or CD8+ T cells sorted from blood, taken in a trial of the OX40 agonist ivuxolimab. The source of these receptors is an adult with an advanced solid tumor such as melanoma, head and neck, liver or kidney cancer.

The chain's CDR3 is CASLRAVNEKLFF. The CDR3 DNA is TGTGCCAGCCTCAGGGCAGTCAATGAAAAACTGTTTTTT. The chain recombines TRBV28 with TRBJ1-4; tentatively, D is TRBD1 (5 bases). This CDR3 contains 13 residues. V lost 8 bases and J lost 5, with 12 bases in between. CDR1 is MDHEN, CDR2 SYDVKM, per germline.

There are a few counts of this clone. CDR3 sequence: CASSIDPTGTYGYTF. CDR3 DNA: TGTGCCAGCAGCATTGATCCGACAGGGACCTATGGCTACACCTTC. The genes are TRBV5-4 and TRBJ1-2; 7 bases line up with TRBD1. V was pared by 4 bases and J by 4 bases, with 10 bases of the junction left unmatched. The CDR3 has 15 residues. Looked up from germline, CDR1 is SGHNT and CDR2 is YYREEE (reference sequence).

V and J are TRBV19 and TRBJ1-5; D perhaps matches TRBD1 (6 bases). Between the trimmed V and J ends, which lost 3 bases and 5 bases, there was a span of 11 bases. The CDR3 length is 14 residues. Germline lookup yields CDR1 LNHDA and CDR2 SQIVND (reference sequence). This chain's CDR3 is CASSIWTVHQPQHF. The CDR3 DNA is TGTGCCAGTAGTATCTGGACAGTCCATCAGCCCCAGCATTTT.

This sequence joins TRBV10-3 and TRBJ1-2; no definite D call. The V end lost 0 bases, the J end lost 4 bases, and 6 bases lay between the germline ends. This CDR3 spans 13 amino acids. Germline V gene lookup returns CDR1 ENHRY and CDR2 SYGVKD. The CDR3 DNA reads TGTGCCATCAGTGAGTCAGGGATCTATGGCTACACCTTC. Translated, it gives CAISESGIYGYTF.

The gene calls are TRBV29-1 and TRBJ1-1, with TRBD1 matching over 10 bases. The CDR3 is 14 amino acids. V shed 3 bases and J 4 bases; nucleotides not matched to a gene: 5. From germline, CDR1 is SQVTM and CDR2 ANQGSEA. DNA of the CDR3: TGCAGCGTTGATACCGGGACAGGGGCCACTGAAGCTTTCTTT. Translation gives CSVDTGTGATEAFF. Complete variable domain (other parts from reference TRBV29-1 and TRBJ1-1): SAVISQKPSRDICQRGTSLTIQCQVDSQVTMMFWYRQQPGQSLTLIATANQGSEATYESGFVIDKFPISRPNLTFSTLTVSNMSPEDSSIYLCSVDTGTGATEAFFGQGTRLTVV.

This chain uses TRBV6-6 with TRBJ1-2; a possible D gene is TRBD1 (5 bases). This CDR3 comprises 13 residues. V lost 2 bases and J lost 7, with 11 bases in between. Germline CDR1 is MNHNY and CDR2 is SVGAGI (reference sequence). CDR3 in amino acids: CASSYTPGGGYTF. CDR3 sequence (DNA): TGTGCCAGCAGTTACACGCCCGGGGGTGGCTACACCTTC.

The CDR3 protein is CASSLTDWGSGANVLTF. CDR3 nucleotides: TGTGCCAGCAGCCTCACAGATTGGGGCTCTGGGGCCAACGTCCTGACTTTC. The J gene is TRBJ2-6, the V gene TRBV11-2; D is undetermined. Germline V lookup: CDR1 SGHAT, CDR2 FQNNGV. This CDR3 has 17 residues. Trimming stripped 5 bases from V and 0 bases from J, with 14 bases between.

V usage is TRBV7-9 and J usage is TRBJ2-3; D may be TRBD2 (5 bases). V was trimmed by 5 bases and J by 2 bases, leaving 20 bases between them. Germline V gives CDR1 SEHNR, CDR2 FQNEAQ (reference sequence). The CDR3 runs to 17 residues. The CDR3 sequence: CASSPNPQRRDTDTQYF. CDR3 sequence (DNA): TGTGCCAGCAGCCCTAACCCACAGCGGCGCGACACAGATACGCAGTATTTT.

The genes are TRBV9 and TRBJ2-5, with D uncertain. V lost 3 bases, J lost 4 bases, and 16 bases lay in between. The V gene's germline CDR1 is SGDLS and CDR2 YYNGEE. This CDR3 comprises 15 residues. DNA of the CDR3: TGTGCCAGCAGCGCCATCCCCGGACGTTCAGAGACCCAGTACTTC. This translates into CASSAIPGRSETQYF. Based on the CDR3 plus reference TRBV9 and TRBJ2-5, the full variable domain is DSGVTQTPKHLITATGQRVTLRCSPRSGDLSVYWYQQSLDQGLQFLIQYYNGEERAKGNILERFSAQQFPDLHSELNLSSLELGDSALYFCASSAIPGRSETQYFGPGTRLLVL.

The chain has TRBV10-3 and TRBJ2-1; 11 positions match TRBD2. This CDR3 has 13 residues. Unmatched junction bases numbered 4, after V lost 8 bases and J lost 7 bases. Germline assignment: CDR1 ENHRY and CDR2 SYGVKD. CDR3 nucleotides: TGTGCCATCTCTAGCGGGGGGTTTAATGAGCAGTTCTTC. It specifies CAISSGGFNEQFF.

The chain carries TRBV28 and TRBJ1-2; no clear D. Germline CDR1 reads MDHEN; CDR2 reads SYDVKM. The length of the CDR3 is 15 residues. Trimming took 2 bases from V and 4 from J, leaving 14 bases between them. CDR3 in DNA: TGTGCCAGCAGTTTAACTAAGTCGTATCTCTATGGCTACACCTTC. Translation gives CASSLTKSYLYGYTF.

The rearrangement joins TRBV6-6 to TRBJ1-5; TRBD1 might be the D (5 bases). V lost 7 bases to trimming and J lost 3 bases, with 19 bases between them. This CDR3 spans 16 amino acids. Germline-derived CDR1 and CDR2 are MNHNY and SVGAGI (reference sequence). DNA of the CDR3: TGTGCCAGCACCTTAACCCCCAGGGAGGCCAATCAGCCCCAGCATTTT. Translating gives CASTLTPREANQPQHF.

This sequence joins TRBV2 and TRBJ2-3, with D unclear. The CDR3 spans 14 residues. Trimming cost V 4 bases and J 0 bases, with 8 bases left between them. Germline CDR1 reads SNHLY; CDR2 reads FYNNEI. Written as DNA, the CDR3 is TGTGCCAGCAGTGGAGTCCCTAGCACAGATACGCAGTATTTT. This translates into CASSGVPSTDTQYF.

The V call is TRBV11-2, the J call TRBJ2-7; D not resolved. Trimming removed 3 bases from V and 5 bases from J, with 8 bases in between. The CDR3 spans 12 residues. CDR1 is SGHAT and CDR2 is FQNNGV in the germline V gene. Here the CDR3 reads CASSLDRHEQYF. The CDR3 bases are TGTGCCAGCAGCTTGGATAGGCACGAGCAGTACTTC.

The chain is built from TRBV5-1 and TRBJ2-1; unclear D gene. Germline CDR1 and CDR2: SGHRS and YFSETQ. V shed 1 base and J shed 3 bases, with 8 bases lying between them. The CDR3 runs 14 residues. The CDR3 DNA reads as TGCGCCAGCAGCTTGTCAGAACGCTACAATGAGCAGTTCTTC. The encoded protein is CASSLSERYNEQFF.

This clone appeared once. The chain has TRBV7-6 and TRBJ2-3, with TRBD1 matching 8 bases. This CDR3 comprises 13 residues. CDR1 and CDR2 from the germline V gene are SGHVS and FNYEAQ. Trimming at V came to 4 bases and at J to 8 bases, leaving 5 bases not matched to a gene. CDR3 in amino acids: CASSSGQGGTQYF. DNA for the CDR3: TGTGCCAGCAGCTCCGGACAGGGTGGTACGCAGTATTTT. Full variable domain (rest looked up from reference TRBV7-6 and TRBJ2-3): GAGVSQSPRYKVTKRGQDVALRCDPISGHVSLYWYRQALGQGPEFLTYFNYEAQQDKSGLPNDRFSAERPEGSISTLTIQRTEQRDSAMYRCASSSGQGGTQYFGPGTRLTVL.

The chain carries TRBV7-7 and TRBJ2-3; D uncertain. V shed 5 bases and J shed 0 bases, with 6 bases lying between them. Germline V gene data show CDR1 as SSHAT and CDR2 as FNYEAQ (reference sequence). The CDR3 runs 13 residues. In DNA, the CDR3 is TGTGCCAGCAGCCCCGGAAGCACAGATACGCAGTATTTT. Translating it yields CASSPGSTDTQYF.

The chain carries TRBV7-2 and TRBJ1-3; D is unclear. Trimming stripped 5 bases from V and 0 bases from J, with 11 bases between. The germline gives CDR1 SGHTA, CDR2 FQGNSA. This CDR3 comprises 15 residues. CDR3 nucleotide sequence: TGTGCCAGCAGCCAATTCGGATACTCTGGAAACACCATATATTTT. It yields the protein CASSQFGYSGNTIYF. Variable domain in full (rest from reference TRBV7-2 and TRBJ1-3): GAGVSQSPSNKVTEKGKDVELRCDPISGHTALYWYRQSLGQGLEFLIYFQGNSAPDKSGLPSDRFSAERTGGSVSTLTIQRTQQEDSAVYLCASSQFGYSGNTIYFGEGSWLTVV.

V and J are TRBV27 and TRBJ2-5; D is unclear. V lost 1 base and J lost 0, with 12 bases in between. The CDR3 has 16 residues. Germline CDR1 and CDR2: MNHEY and SMNVEV (reference sequence). CDR3 region: CASSLLSGSYQETQYF. The DNA of the CDR3 is TGTGCCAGCAGTTTATTGTCAGGCTCGTACCAAGAGACCCAGTACTTC.

The chain recombines TRBV5-6 with TRBJ1-3; D not certain. The germline V gene encodes CDR1 SGHDT and CDR2 YYEEEE. V was clipped by 2 bases and J by 0 bases, with 3 bases between them. There are 13 residues in the CDR3. CDR3 nucleotide sequence: TGTGCCAGCAGCTTCATCTCTGGAAACACCATATATTTT. Amino acid sequence: CASSFISGNTIYF. Full variable domain (missing parts from reference TRBV5-6 and TRBJ1-3): DAGVTQSPTHLIKTRGQQVTLRCSPKSGHDTVSWYQQALGQGPQFIFQYYEEEERQRGNFPDRFSGHQFPNYSSELNVNALLLGDSALYLCASSFISGNTIYFGEGSWLTVV.

V usage is TRBV21-1 and J usage is TRBJ1-4. TRBV21-1 has pseudogene status. This CDR3 comprises 15 residues. The CDR3 sequence is CASKPFTATNEKLFF. The CDR3 region has the DNA TGTGCCAGCAAGCCTTTCACGGCAACTAATGAAAAACTGTTTTTT.

The chain combines TRBV5-1 with TRBJ1-4; tentatively, D is TRBD1 (5 bases). The CDR3 totals 15 residues. CDR1 is SGHRS and CDR2 is YFSETQ in the germline V gene. The V end was cut by 4 bases, the J end by 0 bases, with 10 bases between. CDR3 sequence: CASSPTGATNEKLFF. CDR3 DNA sequence: TGCGCCAGCAGCCCCACGGGGGCAACTAATGAAAAACTGTTTTTT.

This clone was found a few times. This chain links TRBV11-2 with TRBJ2-3; the D call may be TRBD1 or TRBD2 (6 bases each). The CDR3 is 14 residues long. Per the germline V gene, CDR1 is SGHAT and CDR2 is FQNNGV. V was trimmed by 1 base and J by 6 bases, leaving 11 bases between them. The CDR3 loop reads CASSLGGAADTQYF. In nucleotides, the CDR3 is TGTGCCAGCAGCTTAGGGGGGGCGGCGGATACGCAGTATTTT.

This sequence joins TRBV5-1 and TRBJ2-3; 10 nucleotides agree with TRBD1. CDR3 length: 16 residues. V lost 6 bases, J lost 8 bases, and 15 bases stayed unmatched. CDR1 SGHRS and CDR2 YFSETQ come from the germline V gene. CDR3 region: CASTKDRQGARSTQYF. Here the CDR3 DNA reads TGCGCCAGCACCAAGGATCGACAGGGGGCGCGAAGTACGCAGTATTTT.

This chain joins TRBV11-3 and TRBJ2-1, with TRBD2 matching 7 bases. Germline CDR1 is SGHNT and CDR2 is YENEEA. J lost 5 bases, V lost 4 bases, and 11 bases had no gene match. The CDR3 has 16 residues. This CDR3 reads CASSSGPGRRNNEQFF. The DNA of the CDR3 is TGTGCCAGCAGCTCAGGACCCGGGAGGCGGAACAATGAGCAGTTCTTC.

This rearrangement joins TRBV4-3 to TRBJ2-7; D is ambiguous. CDR1 is LGHNA, CDR2 YSLEER, per germline. Trimming cost V 0 bases and J 5 bases, with 17 bases left between them. The CDR3 consists of 16 residues. The CDR3 reads CASSQDQAATTHEQYF. The CDR3 nucleotides read TGCGCCAGCAGCCAAGATCAGGCAGCCACTACCCACGAGCAGTACTTC.

The V and J genes are TRBV18 and TRBJ1-3; D remains ambiguous. The CDR3 loop spans 17 amino acids. Between the trimmed V and J ends, which lost 3 bases and 0 bases, there was a span of 15 bases. Germline lookup yields CDR1 KGHSH and CDR2 LQKENI. The CDR3 DNA reads TGTGCCAGCTCACCTGACTCCCCATATTCCTCTGGAAACACCATATATTTT. This sequence encodes CASSPDSPYSSGNTIYF.